A selection of T cell receptor beta chains follows, all from one sample in a study of blood T cell repertoires in COVID-19. Profiled with immunoSEQ multiplex PCR; TCRdb holds only in-frame clones, not every one. The sample lists hundreds of thousands of clones; about 91% were seen once. Sequenced material: PBMCs or T cells enriched from blood (not recorded which). These receptor sequences come from a woman aged 45-65 years with acute COVID-19. The CDR3 runs from the conserved cysteine through the conserved F or W. A D gene is named only where the DNA matches it firmly. Clone size, where shown, is once, few, many, or a class for clones that have expanded.

clone_size j_call d_call v_call cdr3_aa cdr3_nt
NA TRBJ2-7 TRBD2 TRBV30 CAWSVGLASSYEQYF TGTGCCTGGAGTGTGGGACTAGCGAGCTCCTACGAGCAGTACTTC
NA TRBJ1-4 NA TRBV15 CATSAGGVELFF TGTGCCACCAGCGCCGGGGGGGTAGAACTGTTTTTT
NA TRBJ2-7 TRBD2 TRBV4-1 CASSQGLAYEQYF TGCGCCAGCAGCCAGGGACTAGCTTACGAGCAGTACTTC
NA TRBJ1-5 TRBD1 TRBV29-1 CSVGQGGNQPQHF TGCAGCGTCGGACAGGGGGGTAATCAGCCCCAGCATTTT
many TRBJ2-7 TRBD2 TRBV4-3 CASSQGLAQYEQYF TGCGCCAGCAGCCAAGGACTAGCTCAATACGAGCAGTACTTC
NA TRBJ2-1 NA TRBV28 CAARLEGKYNEQFF TGTGCCGCCCGCTTGGAGGGCAAATACAATGAGCAGTTCTTC
NA TRBJ1-2 NA TRBV9 CASSSRQSYGYTF TGTGCCAGCAGCTCCCGACAGTCTTATGGCTACACCTTC
NA TRBJ2-7 TRBD2 TRBV28 CASSLSASGTLYEQYF TGTGCCAGCAGTTTATCGGCTAGCGGCACACTCTACGAGCAGTACTTC
NA TRBJ2-5 NA TRBV7-2 CASSLFGRGETQYF TGTGCCAGCAGCTTATTCGGCAGGGGCGAGACCCAGTACTTC
NA TRBJ2-1 NA TRBV7-8 CASSLEGHFLSSYNEQFF TGTGCCAGCAGCTTAGAGGGACACTTTCTGAGCTCCTACAATGAGCAGTTCTTC
NA TRBJ2-4 NA TRBV11-2 CASSSIQGTLAKNIQYF TGTGCCAGCAGCTCCATACAGGGGACTCTAGCCAAAAACATTCAGTACTTC
NA TRBJ2-3 NA TRBV27 CASSLRGSTDTQYF TGTGCCAGCAGTTTAAGGGGGAGCACAGATACGCAGTATTTT
NA TRBJ2-7 TRBD2 TRBV5-1 CASRGTSGRSEQYF TGCGCCAGCAGGGGGACTAGCGGGAGGTCCGAGCAGTACTTC
medium-sized TRBJ2-7 TRBD2 TRBV7-6 CASSSSGASEQYF TGTGCCAGCAGCTCTAGCGGGGCCTCCGAGCAGTACTTC
NA TRBJ1-4 NA TRBV10-3 CAISDSTGRNEKLFF TGTGCCATCAGTGATTCGACGGGTCGTAATGAAAAACTGTTTTTT
NA TRBJ1-1 NA TRBV5-1 CASSFLTGNTEAFF TGCGCCAGCAGCTTCTTGACAGGGAACACTGAAGCTTTCTTT
NA TRBJ2-7 TRBD1 TRBV14 CASSKLTGTAYYEQYF TGTGCCAGCAGCAAATTAACCGGGACAGCCTACTACGAGCAGTACTTC